The 27 T cell receptor beta chains presented below share a single source sample, sequenced in a study of T cell responses to AZD1222 COVID-19 vaccine. Assay: immunoSEQ multiplex PCR; the TCRdb copy retains only in-frame clones and omits some. The sample holds roughly 130,000 clones; approximately 90% are singletons and the top ten take roughly 4%. Sequenced here: peripheral blood, sampled 28 days after the second AZD1222 dose. Receptors were obtained from an adult who received the AZD1222 COVID-19 vaccine.

The V call is TRBV12-3 or TRBV12-4, the J call TRBJ2-1; D might be TRBD2 (6 bases). The CDR3 has 13 amino acids. Between the trimmed V and J ends, which lost 2 bases and 6 bases, there was a span of 8 bases. The CDR3 protein is CASSLRLGNEQFF. In nucleotides, the CDR3 is TGTGCCAGCAGTTTACGACTAGGCAATGAGCAGTTCTTC.

This chain connects TRBV7-9 to TRBJ1-1; no reliable D call. Germline assignment: CDR1 SEHNR and CDR2 FQNEAQ (reference sequence). Trimming stripped 1 base from V and 1 base from J, with 4 bases between. CDR3 length: 13 residues. CDR3 sequence reads: CASSLVPNTEAFF. CDR3 bases: TGTGCCAGCAGCTTAGTGCCGAACACTGAAGCTTTCTTT.

J is TRBJ1-1 and V is TRBV23-1, with D perhaps matching TRBD1 (6 bases). TRBV23-1 counts as an open reading frame of uncertain function. The ends were cut back, 3 bases at V and 1 base at J, with 15 bases in the middle. This CDR3 has 16 residues. For the CDR3, the DNA is TGCGCCAGCAGTCACCTCGGCGGGGGGCAGAACACTGAAGCTTTCTTT. Encoded protein: CASSHLGGGQNTEAFF.

The chain joins TRBV30 to TRBJ1-2, with a possible D match to TRBD1 (5 bases). This CDR3 has 14 residues. Trimming removed 8 bases from V and 3 bases from J, with 19 bases in between. CDR1 GTSNPN and CDR2 SVGIG come from the germline V gene (reference sequence). As DNA, the CDR3 is TGTGCCCGATCCACCAGGGTAGGGCACTATGGCTACACCTTC. Its translation is CARSTRVGHYGYTF.

CDR3 sequence (DNA): TGTGCCAGCAAGAAAATCTTGGGTTACGAGCAGTACTTC. This codes for CASKKILGYEQYF. The J gene is TRBJ2-5, the V gene TRBV2, with unresolved D. The DNA end lines up better with TRBJ2-7; the J call may be wrong. The germline gives CDR1 SNHLY, CDR2 FYNNEI. The CDR3 is 13 residues long.

The chain joins TRBV7-8 to TRBJ2-2, with D possibly being TRBD2 (6 bases). Trimming removed 5 bases from V and 0 bases from J, with 25 bases in between. The CDR3 consists of 20 residues. The germline CDR1 and CDR2 sequences are SGHVS and FQNEAQ. The CDR3 coding sequence is TGTGCCAGCAGCGCCCGCGGGGCTAGCCTTGTTCGTGCGAACACCGGGGAGCTGTTTTTT. Translated, it gives CASSARGASLVRANTGELFF.

The rearrangement links TRBV4-3 to TRBJ2-5; a weak D match, TRBD1 (6 bases). Germline lookup yields CDR1 LGHNA and CDR2 YSLEER. The CDR3 totals 15 residues. V was pared by 1 base and J by 2 bases, with 11 bases between. The CDR3 loop reads CASSQGTAIQETQYF. The CDR3 nucleotides read TGCGCCAGCAGCCAAGGGACAGCCATACAAGAGACCCAGTACTTC.

This sequence joins TRBV6-1 and TRBJ1-4; 8 bases map to TRBD1. The CDR3 sequence is 17 residues long. J was trimmed by 8 bases and V by 2 bases; bases with no gene match: 13. From germline, CDR1 is MNHNS and CDR2 SASEGT. CDR3 sequence: CASSETAWTGLREKLFF. In nucleotides, the CDR3 is TGTGCCAGCAGTGAAACGGCTTGGACAGGGTTACGGGAAAAACTGTTTTTT.

V gene TRBV2 combines with J gene TRBJ1-5; perhaps TRBD1 as D (5 bases). Germline values: CDR1 SNHLY, CDR2 FYNNEI. The CDR3 runs to 16 residues. Trimming left V 6 bases short and J 6 bases short, with 21 bases between. CDR3 bases: TGTGCCAGCAGCCAGGAGGTGGCAGGGTTGGTTCAGCCCCAGCATTTT. Amino acids: CASSQEVAGLVQPQHF. Full variable domain (rest looked up from reference TRBV2 and TRBJ1-5): EPEVTQTPSHQVTQMGQEVILRCVPISNHLYFYWYRQILGQKVEFLVSFYNNEISEKSEIFDDQFSVERPDGSNFTLKIRSTKLEDSAMYFCASSQEVAGLVQPQHFGDGTRLSIL.

V gene TRBV5-1 combines with J gene TRBJ1-4; unclear D gene. V lost 2 bases and J 6 bases, leaving 8 bases between the germline ends. This CDR3 comprises 13 residues. The germline gives CDR1 SGHRS, CDR2 YFSETQ. The CDR3 DNA sequence: TGCGCCAGCAGCTTTCTAACAGATGAAAAACTGTTTTTT. Its protein product is CASSFLTDEKLFF.

The CDR3 region has the DNA TGTGCCAGCAGCTCCCCCGGGGAGTACAATGAGCAGTTCTTC. The encoded protein is CASSSPGEYNEQFF. This chain joins TRBV7-3 and TRBJ2-1; weak D call: TRBD2 (5 bases). This CDR3 spans 14 amino acids. From germline, CDR1 is SGHTA and CDR2 FQGTGA. Trimming removed 4 bases from V and 4 bases from J, with 11 bases in between.

The chain uses TRBV9 and TRBJ2-1; no reliable D call. The CDR3 runs to 13 residues. Per the germline V gene, CDR1 is SGDLS and CDR2 is YYNGEE. V was trimmed by 2 bases and J by 5 bases, leaving 8 bases between them. The CDR3 nucleotides are TGTGCCAGCAGCGTTGGCCAGCACAATGAGCAGTTCTTC. Protein: CASSVGQHNEQFF.

The rearrangement links TRBV2 to TRBJ1-3; D gene ambiguous. Per germline, CDR1 SNHLY and CDR2 FYNNEI. The length of the CDR3 is 12 residues. V lost 11 bases, J lost 6 bases, and 14 bases lay in between. The CDR3 nucleotides read TGTGCCGGCCTGGACGGTGAAAACACCATATATTTT. It translates to CAGLDGENTIYF. Filled out from reference TRBV2 and TRBJ1-3, the complete variable domain reads EPEVTQTPSHQVTQMGQEVILRCVPISNHLYFYWYRQILGQKVEFLVSFYNNEISEKSEIFDDQFSVERPDGSNFTLKIRSTKLEDSAMYFCAGLDGENTIYFGEGSWLTVV.

The chain couples TRBV7-2 to TRBJ1-2; TRBD1 is a possible D gene (6 bases). CDR3 length: 14 amino acids. The V end lost 2 bases, the J end lost 6 bases, and 13 bases lay between the germline ends. Germline V CDR1 and CDR2: SGHTA, FQGNSA. CDR3 sequence: CASSLRDMGNGYTF. CDR3 DNA sequence: TGTGCCAGCAGCTTAAGGGACATGGGGAATGGCTACACCTTC.

CDR3 sequence: CASSSSGGAGETQYF. DNA for the CDR3: TGTGCCAGCAGCTCTAGCGGGGGGGCCGGGGAGACCCAGTACTTC. This chain links TRBV9 with TRBJ2-5; 12 bases fit TRBD2. The CDR3 has 15 amino acids. Germline loops: CDR1 SGDLS, CDR2 YYNGEE. V lost 4 bases to trimming and J lost 5 bases; unmatched junction nucleotides: 6.

This clone was recorded once. The chain recombines TRBV7-2 with TRBJ1-2; D possibly corresponds to TRBD1 (6 bases). V shed 7 bases and J shed 1 base, with 13 bases lying between them. The CDR3 length is 14 residues. From germline, CDR1 is SGHTA and CDR2 FQGNSA. In DNA, the CDR3 is TGTGCCAGCACCCCCCCGGGACATAACTATGGCTACACCTTC. This translates into CASTPPGHNYGYTF.

The chain carries TRBV7-9 and TRBJ1-4; D remains ambiguous. V was shortened by 3 bases and J by 6 bases, with 8 bases between the two germline ends. Germline CDR1 SEHNR, CDR2 FQNEAQ (reference sequence). The CDR3 is 13 residues long. The DNA for the CDR3 is TGTGCCAGCAGCTTGCTCAGATATGAAAAACTGTTTTTT. It encodes CASSLLRYEKLFF.

This clone was detected only once. This chain joins TRBV2 and TRBJ1-5; perhaps TRBD1 as D (6 bases). The CDR3 spans 14 residues. The V gene's germline CDR1 is SNHLY and CDR2 FYNNEI. Trimming removed 2 bases from V and 9 bases from J, with 14 bases in between. The CDR3 loop reads CASSEQGLGRPQHF. CDR3 nucleotides: TGTGCCAGCAGTGAACAGGGGTTGGGGAGGCCCCAGCATTTT.

The chain links TRBV7-9 to TRBJ1-2, with 9 bases aligning to TRBD1. The CDR3 runs to 16 residues. V lost 5 bases, J lost 7 bases, and 14 bases stayed unmatched. The V gene's germline CDR1 is SEHNR and CDR2 FQNEAQ (reference sequence). The CDR3 DNA sequence: TGTGCCAGCAGCCCATCCCCGCGGACAGGGGATCGTGGCTACACCTTC. It translates to CASSPSPRTGDRGYTF.

The chain couples TRBV4-3 to TRBJ1-6; D unresolved. The germline V gene has CDR1 LGHNA and CDR2 YSLEER. This CDR3 contains 16 residues. V was clipped by 2 bases and J by 10 bases, with 18 bases between them. This CDR3 reads CASSQRASGGGSPLHF. CDR3 nucleotide sequence: TGCGCCAGCAGCCAACGTGCGTCCGGCGGTGGGTCACCCCTCCACTTT.

V is TRBV20-1 and J is TRBJ2-7; no clear D. Trimming left V 5 bases short and J 5 bases short, with 10 bases between. Germline V CDR1 and CDR2: DFQATT, SNEGSKA (reference sequence). The length of the CDR3 is 11 residues. For the CDR3, the DNA is TGCAGTGCTTCCTTCAACGACGAGCAGTACTTC. Its protein is CSASFNDEQYF.

The genes are TRBV19 and TRBJ2-5; TRBD1 matches at 7 bases. Germline V gene lookup returns CDR1 LNHDA and CDR2 SQIVND (reference sequence). The trim removed 4 bases at V and 5 bases at J, leaving 10 bases unmatched. The CDR3 consists of 15 residues. The CDR3 DNA is TGTGCCAGTAGTACCGTGGACAGGTCTTGGGAGACCCAGTACTTC. Amino acids: CASSTVDRSWETQYF.

The rearrangement links TRBV25-1 to TRBJ2-1; maybe TRBD2 (6 bases). The V gene's germline CDR1 is MGHDK and CDR2 SYGVNS. V lost 11 bases and J lost 1, with 12 bases in between. The CDR3 contains 13 residues. CDR3: CASSAPSYNEQFF. CDR3 nucleotide sequence: TGTGCCTCTAGCGCCCCTTCCTACAATGAGCAGTTCTTC. The variable domain in full, completed from reference TRBV25-1 and TRBJ2-1, reads EADIYQTPRYLVIGTGKKITLECSQTMGHDKMYWYQQDPGMELHLIHYSYGVNSTEKGDLSSESTVSRIRTEHFPLTLESARPSHTSQYLCASSAPSYNEQFFGPGTRLTVL.

This chain uses TRBV4-3 with TRBJ1-4; perhaps TRBD1 as D (6 bases). CDR1 is LGHNA, CDR2 YSLEER, per germline. This CDR3 comprises 15 residues. With 4 bases removed from V and 2 bases from J, the gap between germline ends came to 11 bases. CDR3 residues: CASSRLQGTNEKLFF. The DNA for the CDR3 is TGCGCCAGCAGCCGTTTGCAGGGGACTAATGAAAAACTGTTTTTT.

This clone occurred a few times. The rearrangement links TRBV6-5 to TRBJ2-1; 11 bases align to TRBD2. The V gene end was trimmed by 5 bases and the J gene end by 7 bases; junction bases not matched to a gene: 7. Germline assignment: CDR1 MNHEY and CDR2 SVGAGI. The CDR3 totals 15 residues. The CDR3, as DNA: TGTGCCAGCAGTCAGGTAGCGGGAGGGCCGAATGAGCAGTTCTTC. It codes for CASSQVAGGPNEQFF.

Regarding this clone: This specimen includes other DNA sequences encoding the same CDR3. The CDR3 region has the DNA TGTGCCAGCAGTTTTTCGAGCACCGGGGAGCTGTTTTTT. Its protein is CASSFSSTGELFF. V usage is TRBV28 and J usage is TRBJ2-2; D uncertain. Germline V gene sequence: CDR1 MDHEN, CDR2 SYDVKM. Trimming took off 3 bases at V and 4 bases at J, with 6 bases between the two ends. The CDR3 consists of 13 residues. The full variable domain, with the rest looked up from reference TRBV28 and TRBJ2-2, is DVKVTQSSRYLVKRTGEKVFLECVQDMDHENMFWYRQDPGLGLRLIYFSYDVKMKEKGDIPEGYSVSREKKERFSLILESASTNQTSMYLCASSFSSTGELFFGEGSRLTVL.

The chain joins TRBV6-2 or TRBV6-3 to TRBJ2-7; TRBD1 agrees at 8 bases. CDR3 length: 15 residues. The V segment lost 5 bases and the J segment 6 bases; nucleotides outside the gene matches: 12. Per the germline V gene, CDR1 is MNHEY and CDR2 is SVGEGT. The CDR3 region has the DNA TGTGCCAGCAGTGTAACAGGGGGACCACTTGCCGAGCAGTACTTC. Protein sequence: CASSVTGGPLAEQYF.